The rows below give T cell receptor beta chains drawn from one sample of a study of OX40 agonist ivuxolimab in advanced cancers. This table comes from immunoSEQ multiplex PCR, and its TCRdb copy is limited to in-frame clones, with some not included. In the table there are 120,000 or so clones, around 93% of which are singletons. The starting material was CD4+ or CD8+ T cells sorted from blood, obtained in a trial of the OX40 agonist ivuxolimab. These receptor sequences come from an adult with an advanced solid tumor such as melanoma, head and neck, liver or kidney cancer. Both conserved end residues are part of each CDR3. Fields, in order: V gene, D gene, J gene, clone size, CDR3 DNA, CDR3 protein. The D gene is left open where the match is weak. Clone size appears in some rows only: once, few, many, or a class for an expanded clone.

TRBV6-1	TRBD1	TRBJ1-4	once	TGTGCCAGCAGTGAACGACAGGGGTTGTCACTGTTTTTT	CASSERQGLSLFF
TRBV6-1	TRBD1	TRBJ1-6	.	TGTGCCAGCAGTGAAGAGGGACAGAATTCACCCCTCCACTTT	CASSEEGQNSPLHF
TRBV2	TRBD1	TRBJ2-7	.	TGTGCCAGCATGTCCCGGGACAGGGGCTACGAGCAGTACTTC	CASMSRDRGYEQYF
TRBV11-2	.	TRBJ1-4	.	TGTGCCAGCAGCTTAGGAGGGACCTTTAATGAAAAACTGTTTTTT	CASSLGGTFNEKLFF
TRBV25-1	.	TRBJ1-1	.	TGTGCCGCTGCGTGGGGTGTGAACACTGAAGCTTTCTTT	CAAAWGVNTEAFF
TRBV28	TRBD1	TRBJ2-3	.	TGTGCCAGCAGTCTTATGGGGGACAGGAGGGATACGCAGTATTTT	CASSLMGDRRDTQYF
TRBV10-2	TRBD2	TRBJ2-1	.	TGCGCCAGCAGTGAAGGGACTAGCGGCTCCTACAATGAGCAGTTCTTC	CASSEGTSGSYNEQFF
TRBV9	.	TRBJ2-2	.	TGTGCCAGCAGCAGAGGGGTGTCCGGGGAGCTGTTTTTT	CASSRGVSGELFF
TRBV6-5	.	TRBJ2-2	.	TGTGCCAGCAGGCCCCTCGGACATTCCGGGGAGCTGTTTTTT	CASRPLGHSGELFF
TRBV19	.	TRBJ1-2	.	TGTGCCAGTAGTTGGAAAGGTGGCTACACCTTC	CASSWKGGYTF
TRBV7-9	TRBD1	TRBJ1-1	.	TGTGCCAGCAGCTACCAAGGGGACAGGGGGCGTTTGGCTGAAGCTTTCTTT	CASSYQGDRGRLAEAFF
TRBV5-1	.	TRBJ1-1	.	TGCGCCAGCAGCTTGGAAAGGTTGGCAGCCTACGCGAACACTGAAGCTTTCTTT	CASSLERLAAYANTEAFF
TRBV6-6	TRBD1	TRBJ1-4	once	TGTGCCAGCAGGGCCGGGACAGGGTATGAAAAACTGTTTTTT	CASRAGTGYEKLFF
TRBV6-5	.	TRBJ2-1	.	TGTGCCAGCAGCCAAATGGGGGGTTTCCACAATGAGCAGTTCTTC	CASSQMGGFHNEQFF
TRBV11-2	.	TRBJ1-2	.	TGTGCCAGCAGCGGACGAAACCGGGACCGAGACTATGGCTACACCTTC	CASSGRNRDRDYGYTF
TRBV18	.	TRBJ1-2	.	TGTGCCAGCACCCGACAAGGAGCTAACTATGGCTACACCTTC	CASTRQGANYGYTF
TRBV5-4	.	TRBJ2-1	.	TGTGCCAGCAGCGCCGTATCGGGACAAAATGAGCAGTTCTTC	CASSAVSGQNEQFF
TRBV18	.	TRBJ2-7	.	TGTGCCAGCTCACCCAATGACTACGAGCAGTACTTC	CASSPNDYEQYF
TRBV30	.	TRBJ2-2	.	TGTGCCTGGATTCAACAGGGCCGGAGGAACACCGGGGAGCTGTTTTTT	CAWIQQGRRNTGELFF
TRBV7-6	TRBD2	TRBJ2-1	once	TGTGCCAGCAGCTCAATAGCGGGGGGGTACAATGAGCAGTTCTTC	CASSSIAGGYNEQFF
TRBV9	.	TRBJ2-2	.	TGTGCCAGCAGCAAGGGATTGAACACCGGGGAGCTGTTTTTT	CASSKGLNTGELFF
TRBV6-1	TRBD2	TRBJ2-2	.	TGTGCCAGCAAGAAACCGGGACTAGCTAGCGGGGAGCTGTTTTTT	CASKKPGLASGELFF
TRBV5-1	.	TRBJ1-5	.	TGCGCCAGCAGCTTGGAGGTGGGTGAGAATCAGCCCCAGCATTTT	CASSLEVGENQPQHF
TRBV28	TRBD2	TRBJ2-3	.	TGTGCCAGCAGAACCGGACTAGCGGGAGTGAAGGCAGATACGCAGTATTTT	CASRTGLAGVKADTQYF
TRBV9	.	TRBJ2-2	.	TGTGCCAGCAGCGTAGCTACAGGGGGAGGGGCCGGGGAGCTGTTTTTT	CASSVATGGGAGELFF
TRBV5-1	.	TRBJ2-7	.	TGCGCCAGCAGCGGAACGACAGGTGCCCTCTCCTACGAGCAGTACTTC	CASSGTTGALSYEQYF
TRBV4-3	TRBD1	TRBJ2-6	.	TGCGCCAGCAGCCAAACCGGGACAGGTGCTGGGGCCAACGTCCTGACTTTC	CASSQTGTGAGANVLTF
TRBV11-2	TRBD1	TRBJ1-6	few	TGTGCCAGCAGCAACCCGGGACAGGTTAGGTATTCACCCCTCCACTTT	CASSNPGQVRYSPLHF
TRBV19	TRBD2	TRBJ2-2	.	TGTGCCAGTAGTAGTAGCGGGAGGGGAGCGACCGGGGAGCTGTTTTTT	CASSSSGRGATGELFF
TRBV2	.	TRBJ2-2	.	TGTGCCAGCAGTAAAGAAATTGGCACCGGGGAGCTGTTTTTT	CASSKEIGTGELFF
TRBV7-6	.	TRBJ2-7	few	TGTGCCAGCAGCTCCTCTGAGAGCGTGCAGTACTTC	CASSSSESVQYF
TRBV6-1	.	TRBJ1-4	.	TGTGCCAGCAGTGAAGTTAGACCAACTAATGAAAAACTGTTTTTT	CASSEVRPTNEKLFF
TRBV5-1	TRBD1	TRBJ2-1	.	TGCGCCACGTCGGGACAGTACAATGAGCAGTTCTTC	CATSGQYNEQFF